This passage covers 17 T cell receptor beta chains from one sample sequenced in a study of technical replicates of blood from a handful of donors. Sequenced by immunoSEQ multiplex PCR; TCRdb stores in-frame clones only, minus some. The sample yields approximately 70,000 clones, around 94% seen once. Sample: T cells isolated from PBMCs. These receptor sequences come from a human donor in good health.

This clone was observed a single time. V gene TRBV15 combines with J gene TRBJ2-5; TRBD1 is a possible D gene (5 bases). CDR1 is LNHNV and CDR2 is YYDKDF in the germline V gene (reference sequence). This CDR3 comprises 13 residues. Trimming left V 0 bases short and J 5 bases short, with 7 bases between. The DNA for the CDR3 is TGTGCCACCAGCAGAGATCAGGGTGAGACCCAGTACTTC. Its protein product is CATSRDQGETQYF.

Written as DNA, the CDR3 is TGTGCCAGCAGGCTAGCGGGAGGAGGCACCGGGGAGCTGTTTTTT. Translated, it gives CASRLAGGGTGELFF. The rearrangement uses TRBV27 and TRBJ2-2, with TRBD2 identical over 11 bases. The CDR3 extends over 15 amino acids. CDR1 is MNHEY, CDR2 SMNVEV, per germline (reference sequence). The V gene end was trimmed by 6 bases and the J gene end by 4 bases; junction bases not matched to a gene: 4.

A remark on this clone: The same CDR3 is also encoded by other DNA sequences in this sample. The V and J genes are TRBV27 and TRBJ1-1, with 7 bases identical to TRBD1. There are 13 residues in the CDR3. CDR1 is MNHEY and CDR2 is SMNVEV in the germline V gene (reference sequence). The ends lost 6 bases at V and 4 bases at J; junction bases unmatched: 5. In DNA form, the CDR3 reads TGTGCCAGCAGGATCGGACAGGTCACTGAAGCTTTCTTT. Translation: CASRIGQVTEAFF.

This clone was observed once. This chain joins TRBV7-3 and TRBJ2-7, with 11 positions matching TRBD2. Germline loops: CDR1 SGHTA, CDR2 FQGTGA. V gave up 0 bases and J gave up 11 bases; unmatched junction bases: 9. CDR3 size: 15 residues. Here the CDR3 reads CASSLTEASGRLEYF. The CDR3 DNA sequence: TGTGCCAGCAGCTTAACTGAGGCTAGCGGGAGGCTGGAGTACTTC.

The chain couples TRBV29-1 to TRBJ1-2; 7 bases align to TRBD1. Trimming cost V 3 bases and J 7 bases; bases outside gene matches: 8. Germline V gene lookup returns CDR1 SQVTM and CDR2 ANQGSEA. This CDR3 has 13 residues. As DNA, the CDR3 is TGCAGCGTTGACTCAGGGGGATTAGGTGGCTACACCTTC. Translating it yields CSVDSGGLGGYTF.

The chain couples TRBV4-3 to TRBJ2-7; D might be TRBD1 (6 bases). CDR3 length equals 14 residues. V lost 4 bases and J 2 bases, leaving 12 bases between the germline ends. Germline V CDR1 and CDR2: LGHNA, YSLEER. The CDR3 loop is CASSRDILPYEQYF. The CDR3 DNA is TGCGCCAGCAGCCGGGACATCTTACCCTACGAGCAGTACTTC.

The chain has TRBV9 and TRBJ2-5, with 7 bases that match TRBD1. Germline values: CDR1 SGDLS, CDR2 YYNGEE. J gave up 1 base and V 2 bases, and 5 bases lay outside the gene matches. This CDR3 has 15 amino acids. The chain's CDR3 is CASSVMGQSQETQYF. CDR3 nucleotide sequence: TGTGCCAGCAGCGTTATGGGACAGTCCCAAGAGACCCAGTACTTC.

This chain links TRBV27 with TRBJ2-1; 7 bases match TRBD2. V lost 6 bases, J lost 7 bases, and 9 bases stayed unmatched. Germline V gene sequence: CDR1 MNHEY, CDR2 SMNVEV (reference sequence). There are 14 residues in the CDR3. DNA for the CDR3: TGTGCCAGCAGGACGAGCGGGAATTGGAATGAGCAGTTCTTC. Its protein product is CASRTSGNWNEQFF.

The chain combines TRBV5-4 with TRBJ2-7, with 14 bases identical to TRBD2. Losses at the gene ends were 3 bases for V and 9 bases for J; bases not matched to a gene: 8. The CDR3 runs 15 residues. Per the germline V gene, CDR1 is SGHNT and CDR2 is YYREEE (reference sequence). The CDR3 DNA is TGTGCCAGCAGCTCGGGACTAGCGGGAGAATTACGGCAGTACTTC. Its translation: CASSSGLAGELRQYF.

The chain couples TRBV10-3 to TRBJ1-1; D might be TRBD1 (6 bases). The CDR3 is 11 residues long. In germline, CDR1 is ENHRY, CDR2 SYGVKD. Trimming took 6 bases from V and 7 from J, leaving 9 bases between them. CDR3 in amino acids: CAISTGNEAFF. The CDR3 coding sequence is TGTGCCATCAGCACAGGGAATGAAGCTTTCTTT.

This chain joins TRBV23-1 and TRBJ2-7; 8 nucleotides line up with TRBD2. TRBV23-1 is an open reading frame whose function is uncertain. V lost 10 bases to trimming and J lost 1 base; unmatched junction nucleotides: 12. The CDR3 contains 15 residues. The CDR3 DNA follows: TGCGCCAACATAGCGGGAAGACCTTTGTCCTACGAGCAGTACTTC. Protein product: CANIAGRPLSYEQYF.

The CDR3 region is CASTDRAGGTDTQYF. CDR3 DNA sequence: TGTGCCAGCACCGACAGGGCTGGGGGCACAGATACGCAGTATTTT. The chain links TRBV5-4 to TRBJ2-3; 7 nucleotides line up with TRBD1. The length of the CDR3 is 15 residues. Unmatched junction bases numbered 8, after V lost 6 bases and J lost 1 base. Germline values: CDR1 SGHNT, CDR2 YYREEE (reference sequence).

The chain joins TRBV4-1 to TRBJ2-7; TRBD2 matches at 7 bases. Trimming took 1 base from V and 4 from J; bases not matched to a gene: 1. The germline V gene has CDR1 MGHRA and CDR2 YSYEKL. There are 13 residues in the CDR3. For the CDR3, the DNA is TGCGCCAGCAGCCAAGGACTAGCTTACGAGCAGTACTTC. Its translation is CASSQGLAYEQYF.

This chain's CDR3 is CASSPGLVSTDTQYF. The CDR3 nucleotides are TGTGCCAGCAGCCCAGGACTAGTGAGCACAGATACGCAGTATTTT. The chain employs TRBV7-9 and TRBJ2-3; TRBD2 matches 7 bases. CDR1 and CDR2 (germline): SEHNR, FQNEAQ (reference sequence). The CDR3 has 15 amino acids. The junction had 5 bases not matched to a gene; V was cut back by 5 bases and J by 0 bases.

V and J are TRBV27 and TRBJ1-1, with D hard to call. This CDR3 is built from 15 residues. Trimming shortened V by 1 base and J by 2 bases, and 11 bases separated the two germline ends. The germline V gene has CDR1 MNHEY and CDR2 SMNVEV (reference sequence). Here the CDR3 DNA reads TGTGCCAGCAGTTTATACGGCGGAACAAACACTGAAGCTTTCTTT. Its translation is CASSLYGGTNTEAFF.

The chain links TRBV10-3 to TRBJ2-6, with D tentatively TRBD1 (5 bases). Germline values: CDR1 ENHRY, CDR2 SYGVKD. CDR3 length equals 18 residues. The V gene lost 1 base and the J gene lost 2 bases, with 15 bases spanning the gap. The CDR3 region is CAISEFEALRAGANVLTF. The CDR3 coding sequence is TGTGCCATCAGTGAGTTTGAGGCCCTCAGGGCTGGGGCCAACGTCCTGACTTTC.

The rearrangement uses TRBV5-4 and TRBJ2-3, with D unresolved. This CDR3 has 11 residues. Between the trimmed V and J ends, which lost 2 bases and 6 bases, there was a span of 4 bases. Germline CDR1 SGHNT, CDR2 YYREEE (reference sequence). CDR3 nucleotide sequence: TGTGCCAGCAGCTTTCAGGATACGCAGTATTTT. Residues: CASSFQDTQYF.